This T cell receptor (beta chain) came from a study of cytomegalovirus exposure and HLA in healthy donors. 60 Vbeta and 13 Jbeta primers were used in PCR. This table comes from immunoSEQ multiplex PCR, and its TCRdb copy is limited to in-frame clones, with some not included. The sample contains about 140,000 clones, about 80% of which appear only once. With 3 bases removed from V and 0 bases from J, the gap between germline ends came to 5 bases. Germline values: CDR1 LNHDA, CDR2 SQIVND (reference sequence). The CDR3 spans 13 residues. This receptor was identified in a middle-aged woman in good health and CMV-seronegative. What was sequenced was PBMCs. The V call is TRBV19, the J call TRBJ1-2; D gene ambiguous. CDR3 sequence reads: CASSMGANYGYTF. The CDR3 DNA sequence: TGTGCCAGTAGTATGGGAGCTAACTATGGCTACACCTTC. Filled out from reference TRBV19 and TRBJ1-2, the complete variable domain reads DGGITQSPKYLFRKEGQNVTLSCEQNLNHDAMYWYRQDPGQGLRLIYYSQIVNDFQKGDIAEGYSVSREKKESFPLTVTSAQKNPTAFYLCASSMGANYGYTFGSGTRLTVV.